This is a list of T cell receptor beta chains from one sample in a study of blood T cell repertoires in COVID-19. Produced via immunoSEQ multiplex PCR; TCRdb's table is partial and in-frame only. Here the sample spans about 330,000 clones, over 75% being singletons. Sequencing was carried out using PBMCs or T cells enriched from blood (not recorded which). The receptors come from a woman younger than 45 who had recovered from COVID-19. CDR3s include the opening cysteine and the closing phenylalanine or tryptophan. D genes are given only for firm matches. Some rows mark clone size as missing; the rest say once, few, many or name a class of expanded clone.

clone size,D gene,J gene,V gene,CDR3 DNA,CDR3 protein
NA,TRBD1,TRBJ1-5,TRBV6-1,TGTGCCAGCAGTGACGGGACAGGGTATTCTCTGCCCCAGCATTTT,CASSDGTGYSLPQHF
few,NA,TRBJ1-4,TRBV2,TGTGCCAGCAGTGTCGGCCAGGGCCTGGAAAAACTGTTTTTT,CASSVGQGLEKLFF
NA,NA,TRBJ2-3,TRBV4-3,TGCGCCAGCAGCCAAGACAGGGATACAGATACGCAGTATTTT,CASSQDRDTDTQYF
NA,NA,TRBJ2-1,TRBV5-1,TGCGCCAGCAGCTTGGAGGGGGAGACCTACAATGAGCAGTTCTTC,CASSLEGETYNEQFF
NA,NA,TRBJ1-6,TRBV6-1,TGTGCCAGCAGTGACAGGGGTGATTCACCCCTCCACTTT,CASSDRGDSPLHF
NA,TRBD1,TRBJ1-5,TRBV19,TGTGCCAGTAGTGGACAGGGGTTAGGCAATCAGCCCCAGCATTTT,CASSGQGLGNQPQHF
NA,NA,TRBJ2-2,TRBV19,TGTGCCAGTAGTATAGGAGTGGCGCGCGGGGCCGGGGAGCTGTTTTTT,CASSIGVARGAGELFF
NA,NA,TRBJ1-6,TRBV6-5,TGTGCCAGCAGTTACTCGACAGGTAGGGGTAATTCACCCCTCCACTTT,CASSYSTGRGNSPLHF
NA,TRBD1,TRBJ1-2,TRBV27,TGTGCCAGCAGTCCACATCCCGGGACAGGGAATGGCTACACCTTC,CASSPHPGTGNGYTF
once,NA,TRBJ1-3,TRBV7-9,TGTGCCAGCAGCTTGGCAGGGCTGGGGACTGGAAACACCATATATTTT,CASSLAGLGTGNTIYF
NA,TRBD1,TRBJ1-2,TRBV25-1,TGTGCCAGCAGTGAAAACTTCGACAGGGGGGGCTATGGCTACACCTTC,CASSENFDRGGYGYTF
NA,NA,TRBJ2-7,TRBV25-1,TGTGCCAGCAGTGACTCCAAACAGGGTACCTACGAGCAGTACTTC,CASSDSKQGTYEQYF
NA,NA,TRBJ1-2,TRBV6-2/TRBV6-3,TGTGCCAGCAGTACAGCCAGGGCGGCCCACACCTTC,CASSTARAAHTF
NA,NA,TRBJ2-7,TRBV7-2,TGTGCCAGCAGCGGATACCGGGTCCCTTCCTACGAGCAGTACTTC,CASSGYRVPSYEQYF
NA,NA,TRBJ2-3,TRBV6-6,TGTGCCAGCGGCGGTGCCGACCCAGATACGCAGTATTTT,CASGGADPDTQYF
NA,TRBD2,TRBJ2-3,TRBV6-1,TGTGCCAGCAGTGCCCAAGGGACTAGCGGGGGGGGCACAGATACGCAGTATTTT,CASSAQGTSGGGTDTQYF
NA,NA,TRBJ1-2,TRBV20-1,TGCAGTGCTAGTCGACAGCACTATGGCTACACCTTC,CSASRQHYGYTF
NA,NA,TRBJ1-4,TRBV6-5,TGTGCCAGCAGTTACGGAGGGGTAGGGGAAAAACTGTTTTTT,CASSYGGVGEKLFF
NA,NA,TRBJ1-1,TRBV5-6,TGTGCCAGCAGCTCCCTACAGGGGAACACTGAAGCTTTCTTT,CASSSLQGNTEAFF
NA,NA,TRBJ1-1,TRBV6-1,TGTGCCAGCAGTGATAGCGGGTCGGGGTTCACTGAAGCTTTCTTT,CASSDSGSGFTEAFF
NA,TRBD1,TRBJ1-5,TRBV2,TGTGCCAGCAGTGGGTCGGGGACAGATGGCAATCAGCCCCAGCATTTT,CASSGSGTDGNQPQHF